Here is one T cell receptor (beta chain) with its context. Its antigen is as yet unknown. V was shortened by 3 bases and J by 6 bases, with 12 bases between the two germline ends. The CDR3 runs 13 residues. The V gene's germline CDR1 is MNHEY and CDR2 SMNVEV (reference sequence). Researchers ran the PCR with 60 Vbeta and 13 Jbeta primers. Sequenced by immunoSEQ multiplex PCR; TCRdb stores in-frame clones only, minus some. The sample has 150,000 to 200,000 clones, roughly 80% seen once. This entry is derived from a study of cytomegalovirus exposure and HLA in healthy donors. Whole-study results and caveats: Cytomegalovirus-associated status was assigned to roughly 160 TCR beta chains.

The sample was PBMCs. The rearrangement joins TRBV27 to TRBJ2-7, with D hard to call. The receptor comes from a man younger than 35 in good health and CMV-seronegative. Written as DNA, the CDR3 is TGTGCCAGCAGTTTTATCTCGACGGGCGAGCAGTACTTC. Protein product: CASSFISTGEQYF.